Described below is a single T cell receptor beta chain sequence and its context. Assay used: immunoSEQ multiplex PCR; TCRdb lists only in-frame clones, some missing. The sample records 90,000 to 95,000 clones, more than 75% being singletons. This CDR3 is 13 amino acids long. The ends were cut back, 6 bases at V and 1 base at J, with 9 bases in the middle. Germline values: CDR1 MDHEN, CDR2 SYDVKM. The data are from a study of OX40 agonist ivuxolimab in advanced cancers. Overall study: The treatment was a fully human IgG2 OX40 agonist, ivuxolimab.

This sequence was found in an adult with an advanced solid tumor such as melanoma, head and neck, liver or kidney cancer. The sample in question was CD4+ or CD8+ T cells sorted from blood, obtained in a trial of the OX40 agonist ivuxolimab. The chain carries TRBV28 and TRBJ2-5; D gene unclear. CDR3 in DNA: TGTGCCAGCAGCCGAGCGTCCCAAGAGACCCAGTACTTC. It codes for CASSRASQETQYF.